This entry lists 13 T cell receptor beta chains sequenced from one sample in a study of blood T cell repertoires in COVID-19 (dated by TCRdb to 2020 to 2022). The library relied on the immunoSEQ multiplex PCR assay. This immuneACCESS table, as held by TCRdb, lists in-frame sequences with V and J called but not all clones. Of the missing ones, under half trace to an unresolved V gene in checked studies; the others have no known cause. The sample table records some 120,000 clones; 84% of these occur just once. The ten largest clones take up 9.5% to 15% of the sample. Material for sequencing was peripheral blood. These receptors originate from a woman aged 25 to 45 who had recovered from COVID-19.

V usage is TRBV9 and J usage is TRBJ2-1, with 7 bases fitting TRBD2. After removal of 4 bases from V and 7 bases from J, the junction contained 20 bases not matched to a gene. From germline, CDR1 is SGDLS and CDR2 YYNGEE. The CDR3 is made up of 18 amino acids. CDR3 loop: CASSRGSGGRILRNEQFF. The CDR3 DNA sequence: TGTGCCAGCAGCCGGGGGTCGGGAGGTAGGATCTTACGTAATGAGCAGTTCTTC.

The rearrangement links TRBV7-6 to TRBJ2-3; possibly TRBD2 for D (6 bases). Germline loops: CDR1 SGHVS, CDR2 FNYEAQ. The CDR3 has 18 residues. The V and J ends lost 1 base and 0 bases respectively, with 17 bases between them. CDR3 sequence reads: CASSLGAGSRTSTDTQYF. CDR3 nucleotide sequence: TGTGCCAGCAGCTTAGGGGCCGGGAGTAGGACGAGCACAGATACGCAGTATTTT.

V and J are TRBV29-1 and TRBJ2-2; 8 nucleotides agree with TRBD1. CDR1 is SQVTM, CDR2 ANQGSEA, per germline. V lost 5 bases to trimming and J lost 4 bases; unmatched junction nucleotides: 0. CDR3 length: 12 amino acids. CDR3 residues: CSVQGATGELFF. CDR3 bases: TGCAGCGTTCAGGGGGCCACCGGGGAGCTGTTTTTT.

The genes are TRBV5-8 and TRBJ1-5, with 10 nucleotides matching TRBD1. CDR1 and CDR2 (germline): SGHTS, YDEGEE. V dropped 0 bases and J dropped 9; count of bases not matched to a gene: 3. The CDR3 has 14 amino acids. CDR3 coding DNA: TGTGCCAGCAGCTTGGTGGGACAGGGGCGGCCCCAGCATTTT. Protein sequence: CASSLVGQGRPQHF.

The chain links TRBV9 to TRBJ1-2; 10 bases agree with TRBD1. The V gene end was trimmed by 3 bases and the J gene end by 4 bases; junction bases not matched to a gene: 6. The germline V gene has CDR1 SGDLS and CDR2 YYNGEE. The CDR3 totals 15 residues. The CDR3 protein is CASSAGDRGSYGYTF. The CDR3 nucleotides are TGTGCCAGCAGCGCTGGGGACAGGGGATCCTATGGCTACACCTTC.

This clone was detected only once. This chain links TRBV7-2 with TRBJ2-3, with TRBD2 matching over 9 bases. Germline CDR1 reads SGHTA; CDR2 reads FQGNSA. The ends lost 1 base at V and 4 bases at J; junction bases unmatched: 9. The CDR3 has 17 residues. In nucleotides, the CDR3 is TGTGCCAGCAGCTTAGTCTCGAGCGGGAGGAGTGCAGATACGCAGTATTTT. Residues: CASSLVSSGRSADTQYF.

J is TRBJ2-3 and V is TRBV19; D ambiguous. Germline V lookup: CDR1 LNHDA, CDR2 SQIVND (reference sequence). The CDR3 loop spans 14 amino acids. The ends were cut back, 3 bases at V and 5 bases at J, with 12 bases in the middle. CDR3 protein: CASSMGTLGDTQYF. For the CDR3, the DNA is TGTGCCAGTAGTATGGGCACTCTGGGAGATACGCAGTATTTT.

The rearrangement joins TRBV6-1 to TRBJ2-7; D perhaps matches TRBD1 (6 bases). Trimming stripped 2 bases from V and 0 bases from J, with 8 bases between. Per the germline V gene, CDR1 is MNHNS and CDR2 is SASEGT. The CDR3 totals 14 residues. The CDR3 nucleotides are TGTGCCAGCAGTGAACAACAGGGCTCCTACGAGCAGTACTTC. The encoded protein is CASSEQQGSYEQYF.

Points on this clone: The same CDR3 arises from other DNA sequences in this sample as well. The J gene is TRBJ1-1, the V gene TRBV5-1; D remains unclear. The V end lost 0 bases, the J end lost 1 base, and 10 bases lay between the germline ends. Germline-derived CDR1 and CDR2 are SGHRS and YFSETQ. CDR3 size: 15 residues. For the CDR3, the DNA is TGCGCCAGCAGCTTGGTTGGTTCGGGGAACACTGAAGCTTTCTTT. It translates to CASSLVGSGNTEAFF.

This clone was seen a few times. This chain links TRBV2 with TRBJ1-5; D is possibly TRBD1 (6 bases). The ends were cut back, 4 bases at V and 5 bases at J, with 9 bases in the middle. Germline values: CDR1 SNHLY, CDR2 FYNNEI. The CDR3 runs to 13 residues. The CDR3 DNA reads as TGTGCCAGCAGTGGACAGGACTATCAGCCCCAGCATTTT. It encodes CASSGQDYQPQHF. The full variable domain, with the rest looked up from reference TRBV2 and TRBJ1-5, is EPEVTQTPSHQVTQMGQEVILRCVPISNHLYFYWYRQILGQKVEFLVSFYNNEISEKSEIFDDQFSVERPDGSNFTLKIRSTKLEDSAMYFCASSGQDYQPQHFGDGTRLSIL.

The chain is built from TRBV7-9 and TRBJ1-2, with 7 bases that match TRBD1. V shed 4 bases and J 8 bases; nucleotides not matched to a gene: 19. Per germline, CDR1 SEHNR and CDR2 FQNEAQ (reference sequence). This CDR3 has 17 residues. The CDR3 region is CASSSRDSRSSSNGYTF. The CDR3 bases are TGTGCCAGCAGCTCGCGGGACAGCCGATCGTCATCCAACGGCTACACCTTC.

This chain uses TRBV6-1 with TRBJ2-7; the match to TRBD2 covers 7 bases. Trimming cost V 3 bases and J 4 bases; bases outside gene matches: 9. This CDR3 contains 15 residues. In germline, CDR1 is MNHNS, CDR2 SASEGT. The CDR3 loop reads CASSDGRERTYEQYF. Here the CDR3 DNA reads TGTGCCAGCAGTGACGGGCGGGAGCGGACGTACGAGCAGTACTTC.

The genes are TRBV30 and TRBJ2-2, with 11 bases matching TRBD2. CDR3 length: 14 residues. CDR1 and CDR2 (germline): GTSNPN, SVGIG (reference sequence). With 7 bases clipped from V and 1 base from J, the junction kept 2 bases outside the gene matches. The CDR3 reads CASGTSGNTGELFF. CDR3 coding DNA: TGTGCCTCCGGGACTAGCGGGAACACCGGGGAGCTGTTTTTT.